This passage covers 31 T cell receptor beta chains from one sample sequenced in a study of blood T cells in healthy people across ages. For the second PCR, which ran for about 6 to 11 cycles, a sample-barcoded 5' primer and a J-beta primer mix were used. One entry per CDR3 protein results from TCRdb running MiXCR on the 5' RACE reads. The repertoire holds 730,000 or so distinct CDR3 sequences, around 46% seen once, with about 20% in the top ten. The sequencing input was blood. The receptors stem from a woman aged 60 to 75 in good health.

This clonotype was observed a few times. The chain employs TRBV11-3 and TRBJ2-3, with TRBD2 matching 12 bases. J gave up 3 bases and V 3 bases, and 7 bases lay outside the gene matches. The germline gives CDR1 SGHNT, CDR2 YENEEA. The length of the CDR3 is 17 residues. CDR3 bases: TGTGCCAGCAGCTTGACCTGGACTAGCGGGATGACAGATACGCAGTATTTT. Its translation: CASSLTWTSGMTDTQYF.

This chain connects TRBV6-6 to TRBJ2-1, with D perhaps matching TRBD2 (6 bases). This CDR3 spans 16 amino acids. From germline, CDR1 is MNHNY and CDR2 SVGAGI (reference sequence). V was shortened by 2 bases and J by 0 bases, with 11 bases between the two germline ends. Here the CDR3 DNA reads TGTGCCAGCAGTTACGGTGACGGGAGCTCCTACAATGAGCAGTTCTTC. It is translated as CASSYGDGSSYNEQFF.

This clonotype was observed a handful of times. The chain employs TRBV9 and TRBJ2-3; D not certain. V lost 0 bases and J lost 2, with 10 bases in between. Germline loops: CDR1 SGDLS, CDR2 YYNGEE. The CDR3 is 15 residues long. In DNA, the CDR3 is TGTGCCAGCAGCGTAGGTACCAGCCTCACAGATACGCAGTATTTT. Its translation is CASSVGTSLTDTQYF.

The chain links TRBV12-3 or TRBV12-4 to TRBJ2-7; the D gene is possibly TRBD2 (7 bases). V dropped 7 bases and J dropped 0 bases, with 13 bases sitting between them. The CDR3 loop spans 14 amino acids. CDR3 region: CASKAGALSYEQYF. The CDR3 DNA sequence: TGTGCCAGCAAGGCGGGGGCCCTCTCCTACGAGCAGTACTTC.

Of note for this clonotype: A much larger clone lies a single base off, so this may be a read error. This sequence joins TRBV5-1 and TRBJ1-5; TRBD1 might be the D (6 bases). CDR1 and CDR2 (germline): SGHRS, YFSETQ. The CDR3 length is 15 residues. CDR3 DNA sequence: TGCGCCAGCAGCTTGGAGGGGGGTAGCTATCAGCCCCAGCATTTT. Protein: CASSLEGGSYQPQHF.

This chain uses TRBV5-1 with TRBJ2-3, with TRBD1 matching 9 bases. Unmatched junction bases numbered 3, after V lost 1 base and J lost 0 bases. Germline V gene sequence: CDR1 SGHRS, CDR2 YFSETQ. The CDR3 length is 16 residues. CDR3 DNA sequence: TGCGCCAGCAGCTTGACAGGGGGCTCTAGCACAGATACGCAGTATTTT. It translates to CASSLTGGSSTDTQYF.

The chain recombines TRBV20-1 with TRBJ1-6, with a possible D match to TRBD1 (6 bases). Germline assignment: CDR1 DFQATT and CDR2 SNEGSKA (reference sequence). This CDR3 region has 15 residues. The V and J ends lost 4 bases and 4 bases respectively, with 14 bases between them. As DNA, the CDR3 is TGCAGTGCTACCCCGGGAGGGGGTTATAATTCACCCCTCCACTTT. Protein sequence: CSATPGGGYNSPLHF.

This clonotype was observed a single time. This CDR3 is CASSPIRGQLAKNIQYF. As DNA, the CDR3 is TGTGCCAGCAGCCCTATTAGGGGACAGCTAGCCAAAAACATTCAGTACTTC. V and J are TRBV3-1 and TRBJ2-4; 7 bases are shared with TRBD1. Trimming at V came to 4 bases and at J to 0 bases, leaving 9 bases not matched to a gene. Germline CDR1 LGHDT, CDR2 YNNKEL (reference sequence). The CDR3 consists of 17 residues.

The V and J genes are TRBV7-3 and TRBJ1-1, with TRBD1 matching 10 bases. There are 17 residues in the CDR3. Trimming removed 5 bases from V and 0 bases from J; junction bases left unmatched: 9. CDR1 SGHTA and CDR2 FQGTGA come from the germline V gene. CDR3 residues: CASSGTGAGFVNTEAFF. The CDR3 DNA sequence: TGTGCCAGCAGCGGGACAGGGGCCGGTTTTGTGAACACTGAAGCTTTCTTT. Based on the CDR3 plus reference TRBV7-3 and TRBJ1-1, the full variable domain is GAGVSQTPSNKVTEKGKYVELRCDPISGHTALYWYRQSLGQGPEFLIYFQGTGAADDSGLPNDRFFAVRPEGSVSTLKIQRTERGDSAVYLCASSGTGAGFVNTEAFFGQGTRLTVV.

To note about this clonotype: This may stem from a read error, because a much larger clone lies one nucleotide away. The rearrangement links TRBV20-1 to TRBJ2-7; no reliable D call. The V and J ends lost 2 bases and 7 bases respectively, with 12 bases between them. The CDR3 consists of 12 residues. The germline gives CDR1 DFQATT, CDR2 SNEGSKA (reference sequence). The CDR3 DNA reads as TGCAGTGCTAGAATTAGGAACAATGAGCAGTACTTC. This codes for CSARIRNNEQYF.

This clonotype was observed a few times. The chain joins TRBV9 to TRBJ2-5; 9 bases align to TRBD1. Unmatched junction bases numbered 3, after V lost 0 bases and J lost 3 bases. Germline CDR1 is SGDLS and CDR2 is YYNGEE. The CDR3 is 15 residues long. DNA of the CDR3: TGTGCCAGCAGCGTAGAAGGGACAGGGAAAGAGACCCAGTACTTC. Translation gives CASSVEGTGKETQYF.

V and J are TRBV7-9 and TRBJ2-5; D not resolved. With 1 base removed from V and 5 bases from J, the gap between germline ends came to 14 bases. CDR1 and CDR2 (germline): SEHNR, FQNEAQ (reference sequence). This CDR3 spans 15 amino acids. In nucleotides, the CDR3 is TGTGCCAGCAGCTTAGTGGCAGGACCACGGGAGACCCAGTACTTC. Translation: CASSLVAGPRETQYF.

CDR3: CASRIPSSGDTTFPSTDTQYF. The CDR3 coding sequence is TGTGCCAGCAGGATACCGTCTAGCGGGGACACAACTTTTCCTAGCACAGATACGCAGTATTTT. V and J are TRBV2 and TRBJ2-3; 9 nucleotides align to TRBD2. Germline V gene sequence: CDR1 SNHLY, CDR2 FYNNEI. The CDR3 totals 21 residues. V was pared by 6 bases and J by 0 bases, with 22 bases of the junction left unmatched. Supplemented by reference TRBV2 and TRBJ2-3, the full variable domain reads EPEVTQTPSHQVTQMGQEVILRCVPISNHLYFYWYRQILGQKVEFLVSFYNNEISEKSEIFDDQFSVERPDGSNFTLKIRSTKLEDSAMYFCASRIPSSGDTTFPSTDTQYFGPGTRLTVL.

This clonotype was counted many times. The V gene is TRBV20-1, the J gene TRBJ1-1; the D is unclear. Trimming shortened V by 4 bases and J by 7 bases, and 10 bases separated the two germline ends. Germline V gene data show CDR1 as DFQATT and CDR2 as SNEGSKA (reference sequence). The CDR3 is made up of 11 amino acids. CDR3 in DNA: TGCAGTGCTAAAGGACCCAATGAAGCTTTCTTT. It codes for CSAKGPNEAFF.

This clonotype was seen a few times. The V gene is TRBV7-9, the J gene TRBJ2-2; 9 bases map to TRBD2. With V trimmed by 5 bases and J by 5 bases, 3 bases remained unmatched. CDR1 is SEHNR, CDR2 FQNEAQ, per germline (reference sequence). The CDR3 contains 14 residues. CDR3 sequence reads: CASSAGGWTGELFF. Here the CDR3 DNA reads TGTGCCAGCAGCGCGGGAGGGTGGACCGGGGAGCTGTTTTTT. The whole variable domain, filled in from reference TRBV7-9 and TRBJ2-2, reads DTGVSQNPRHKITKRGQNVTFRCDPISEHNRLYWYRQTLGQGPEFLTYFQNEAQLEKSRLLSDRFSAERPKGSFSTLEIQRTEQGDSAMYLCASSAGGWTGELFFGEGSRLTVL.

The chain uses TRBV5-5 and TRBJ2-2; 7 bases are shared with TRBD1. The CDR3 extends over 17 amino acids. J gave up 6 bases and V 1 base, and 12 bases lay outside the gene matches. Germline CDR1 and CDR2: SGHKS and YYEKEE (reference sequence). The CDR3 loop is CASSLRVGRRGPGELFF. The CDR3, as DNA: TGTGCCAGCAGCTTGAGAGTGGGACGAAGGGGGCCCGGGGAGCTGTTTTTT. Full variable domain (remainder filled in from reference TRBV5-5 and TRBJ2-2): DAGVTQSPTHLIKTRGQQVTLRCSPISGHKSVSWYQQVLGQGPQFIFQYYEKEERGRGNFPDRFSARQFPNYSSELNVNALLLGDSALYLCASSLRVGRRGPGELFFGEGSRLTVL.

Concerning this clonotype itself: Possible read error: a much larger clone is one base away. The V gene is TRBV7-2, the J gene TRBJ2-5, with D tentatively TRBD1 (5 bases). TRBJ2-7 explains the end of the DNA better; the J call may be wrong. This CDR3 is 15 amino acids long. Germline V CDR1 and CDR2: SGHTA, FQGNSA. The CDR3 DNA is TGTGCCAGCAGCTACATTGCTGCGACAGATTACGAGCAGTACTTC. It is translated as CASSYIAATDYEQYF.

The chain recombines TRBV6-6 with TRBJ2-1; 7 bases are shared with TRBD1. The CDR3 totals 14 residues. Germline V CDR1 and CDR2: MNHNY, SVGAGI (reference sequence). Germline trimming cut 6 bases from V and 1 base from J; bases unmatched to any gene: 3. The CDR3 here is CASSGTESYNEQFF. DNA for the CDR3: TGTGCCAGCAGCGGGACAGAGTCCTACAATGAGCAGTTCTTC.

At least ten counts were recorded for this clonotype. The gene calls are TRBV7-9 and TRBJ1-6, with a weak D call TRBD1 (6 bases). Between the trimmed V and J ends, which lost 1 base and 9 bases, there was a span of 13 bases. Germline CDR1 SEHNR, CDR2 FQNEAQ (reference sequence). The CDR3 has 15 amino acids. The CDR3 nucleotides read TGTGCCAGCAGCTTAGACAGGGTTGGGTTTTCACCCCTCCACTTT. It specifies CASSLDRVGFSPLHF.

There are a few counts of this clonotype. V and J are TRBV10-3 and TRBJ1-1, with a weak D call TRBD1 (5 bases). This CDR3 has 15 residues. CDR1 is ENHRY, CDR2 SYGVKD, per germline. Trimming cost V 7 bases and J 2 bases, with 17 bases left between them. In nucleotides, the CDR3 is TGTGCCATCACGTCGAGTAAGGGGACCAACACTGAAGCTTTCTTT. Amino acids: CAITSSKGTNTEAFF.

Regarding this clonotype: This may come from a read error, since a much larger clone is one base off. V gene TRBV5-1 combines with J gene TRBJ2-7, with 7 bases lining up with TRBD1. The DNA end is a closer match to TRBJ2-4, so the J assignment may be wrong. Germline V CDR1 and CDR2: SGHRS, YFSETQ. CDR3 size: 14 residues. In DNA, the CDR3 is TGCGCCAGCAGCCAGGGGGACGGCGGAGACATTCAGTACTTC. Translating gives CASSQGDGGDIQYF.

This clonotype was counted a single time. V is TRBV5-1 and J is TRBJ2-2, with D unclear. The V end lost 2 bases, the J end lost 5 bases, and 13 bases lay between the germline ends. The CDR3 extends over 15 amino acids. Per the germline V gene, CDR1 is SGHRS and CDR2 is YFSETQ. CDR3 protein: CASSFAAATTGELFF. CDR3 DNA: TGCGCCAGCAGCTTCGCTGCAGCTACTACCGGGGAGCTGTTTTTT. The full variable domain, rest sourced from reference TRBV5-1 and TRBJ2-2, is KAGVTQTPRYLIKTRGQQVTLSCSPISGHRSVSWYQQTPGQGLQFLFEYFSETQRNKGNFPGRFSGRQFSNSRSEMNVSTLELGDSALYLCASSFAAATTGELFFGEGSRLTVL.

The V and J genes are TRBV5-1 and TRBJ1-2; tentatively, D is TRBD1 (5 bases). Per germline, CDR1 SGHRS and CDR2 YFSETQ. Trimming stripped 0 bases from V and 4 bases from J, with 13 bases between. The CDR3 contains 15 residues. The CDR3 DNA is TGCGCCAGCAGCTTGGGATCCCAGGGTACCTATGGCTACACCTTC. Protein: CASSLGSQGTYGYTF.

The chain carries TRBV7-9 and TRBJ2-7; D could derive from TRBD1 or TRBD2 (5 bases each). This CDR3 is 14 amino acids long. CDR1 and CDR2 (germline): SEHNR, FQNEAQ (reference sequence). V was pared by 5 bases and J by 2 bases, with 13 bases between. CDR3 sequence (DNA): TGTGCCAGCAGCCCGAGGGGCAGCACCTACGAGCAGTACTTC. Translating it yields CASSPRGSTYEQYF.

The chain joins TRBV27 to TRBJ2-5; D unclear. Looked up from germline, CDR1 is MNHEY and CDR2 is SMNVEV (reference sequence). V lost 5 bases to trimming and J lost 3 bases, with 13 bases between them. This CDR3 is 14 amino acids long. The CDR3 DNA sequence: TGTGCCAGCAGTCCATGGGAAAAGGAAGAGACCCAGTACTTC. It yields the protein CASSPWEKEETQYF.

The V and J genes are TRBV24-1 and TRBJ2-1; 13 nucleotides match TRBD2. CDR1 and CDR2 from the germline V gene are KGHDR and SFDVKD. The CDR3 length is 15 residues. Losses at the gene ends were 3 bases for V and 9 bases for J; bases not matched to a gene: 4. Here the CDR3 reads CATSDSGLAGAEQFF. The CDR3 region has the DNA TGTGCCACCAGTGATAGCGGACTAGCGGGAGCTGAGCAGTTCTTC.

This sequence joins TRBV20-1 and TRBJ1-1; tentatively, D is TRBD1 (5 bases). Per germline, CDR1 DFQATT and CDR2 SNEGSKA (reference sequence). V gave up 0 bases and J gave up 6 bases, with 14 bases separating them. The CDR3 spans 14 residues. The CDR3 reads CSAREGPGSAEAFF. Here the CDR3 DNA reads TGCAGTGCTAGAGAAGGCCCAGGGAGCGCTGAAGCTTTCTTT.

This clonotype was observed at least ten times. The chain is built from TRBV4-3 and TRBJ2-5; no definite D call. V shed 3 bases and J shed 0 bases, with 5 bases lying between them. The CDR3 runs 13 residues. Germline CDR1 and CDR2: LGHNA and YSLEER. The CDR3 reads CASSQAHQETQYF. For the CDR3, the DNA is TGCGCCAGCAGCCAGGCCCACCAAGAGACCCAGTACTTC.

The CDR3 here is CASSLKALGIRNQPQHF. In DNA form, the CDR3 reads TGTGCCAGCAGTTTAAAGGCGTTAGGGATTAGGAATCAGCCCCAGCATTTT. The chain has TRBV12-3 or TRBV12-4 and TRBJ1-5; D ambiguous. This CDR3 comprises 17 residues. The V gene lost 2 bases and the J gene lost 4 bases, with 18 bases spanning the gap.

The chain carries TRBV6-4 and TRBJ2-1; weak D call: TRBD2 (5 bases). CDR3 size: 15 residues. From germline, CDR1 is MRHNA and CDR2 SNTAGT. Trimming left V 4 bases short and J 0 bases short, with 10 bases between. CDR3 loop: CASSAQRVSYNEQFF. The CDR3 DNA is TGTGCCAGCAGTGCTCAGAGGGTCTCCTACAATGAGCAGTTCTTC.

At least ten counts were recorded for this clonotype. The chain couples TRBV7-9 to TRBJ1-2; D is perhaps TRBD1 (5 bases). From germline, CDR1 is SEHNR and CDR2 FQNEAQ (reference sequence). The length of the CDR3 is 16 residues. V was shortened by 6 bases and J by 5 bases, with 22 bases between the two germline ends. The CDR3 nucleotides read TGTGCCAGCAGAGACGGGACGGGTGACCTCGAGTATGGCTACACCTTC. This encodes CASRDGTGDLEYGYTF.